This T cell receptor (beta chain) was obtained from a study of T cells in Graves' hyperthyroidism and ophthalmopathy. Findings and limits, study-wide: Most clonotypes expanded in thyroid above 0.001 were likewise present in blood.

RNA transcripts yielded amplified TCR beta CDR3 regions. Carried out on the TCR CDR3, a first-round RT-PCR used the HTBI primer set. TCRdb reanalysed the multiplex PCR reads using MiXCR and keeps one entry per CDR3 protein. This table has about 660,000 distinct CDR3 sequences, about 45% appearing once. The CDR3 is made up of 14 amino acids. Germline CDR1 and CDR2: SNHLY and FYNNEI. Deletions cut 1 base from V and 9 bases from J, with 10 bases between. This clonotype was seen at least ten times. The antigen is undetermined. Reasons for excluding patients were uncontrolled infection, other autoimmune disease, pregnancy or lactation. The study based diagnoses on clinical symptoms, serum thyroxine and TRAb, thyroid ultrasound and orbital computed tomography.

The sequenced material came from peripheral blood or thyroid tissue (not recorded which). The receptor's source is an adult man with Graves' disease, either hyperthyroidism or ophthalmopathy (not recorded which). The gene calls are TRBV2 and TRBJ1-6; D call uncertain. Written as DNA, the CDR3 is TGTGCCAGCAGTGAAGGACAAGGGCGTTCACCCCTCCACTTT. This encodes CASSEGQGRSPLHF.